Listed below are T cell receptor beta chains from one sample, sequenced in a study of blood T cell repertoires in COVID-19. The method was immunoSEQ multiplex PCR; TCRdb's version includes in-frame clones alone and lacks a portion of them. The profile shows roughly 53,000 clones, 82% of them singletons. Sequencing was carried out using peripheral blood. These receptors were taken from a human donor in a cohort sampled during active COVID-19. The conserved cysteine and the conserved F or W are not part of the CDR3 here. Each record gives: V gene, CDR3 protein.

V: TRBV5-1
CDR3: ASSLGGLSYTEAF

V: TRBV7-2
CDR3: ASSLGLATDTQY

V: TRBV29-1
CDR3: SVEDRTDGSRVITGELF

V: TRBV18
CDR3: ASSPRDQGREQY

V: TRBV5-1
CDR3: ASSEGLAGSGDTQY

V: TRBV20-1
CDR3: SAGAVQPQH

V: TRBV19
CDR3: ASSRTGDPSMDYGYT

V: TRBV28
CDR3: ASSLTGVSYEQY

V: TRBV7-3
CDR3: ASSLGGQGKAVEQY

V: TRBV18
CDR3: ASSPETGKYGYT

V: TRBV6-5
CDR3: ASRRQGGNQETQY